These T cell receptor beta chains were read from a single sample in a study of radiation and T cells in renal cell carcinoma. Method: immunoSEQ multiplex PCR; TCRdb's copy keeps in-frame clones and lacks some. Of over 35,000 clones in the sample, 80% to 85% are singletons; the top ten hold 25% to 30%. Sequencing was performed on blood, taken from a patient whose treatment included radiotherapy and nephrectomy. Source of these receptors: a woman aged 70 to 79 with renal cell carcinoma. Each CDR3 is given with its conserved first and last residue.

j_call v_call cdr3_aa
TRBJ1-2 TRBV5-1 CASRTGADGYTF
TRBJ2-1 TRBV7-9 CASSLALGATTYNEQFF
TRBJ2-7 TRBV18 CASSPGTGLNYEQYF
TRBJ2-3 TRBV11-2 CASSLAGRVGLDTQYF
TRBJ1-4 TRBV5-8 CATEGQGVEKLFF
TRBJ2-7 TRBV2 CASRTGTPEQYF
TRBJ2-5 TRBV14 CASSQGSQAGAETQYF
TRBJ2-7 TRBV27 CASSLGEAREQYF
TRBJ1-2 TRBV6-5 CASTPRRVDPYGYTF
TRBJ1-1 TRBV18 CASSTTGNTEAFF
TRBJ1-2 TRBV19 CASKDQGWGYGYTF
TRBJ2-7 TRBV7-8 CASSLLREGEQYF
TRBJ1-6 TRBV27 CASRNEVRSYNSPLHF
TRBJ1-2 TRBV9 CASSARDRDGYTF
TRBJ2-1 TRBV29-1 CSVYQVNYNNEQFF
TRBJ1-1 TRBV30 CAWSVGSEAFF
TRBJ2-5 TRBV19 CASSLVGGVETQYF
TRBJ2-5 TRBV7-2 CASSLKAGETQYF
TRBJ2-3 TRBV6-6 CASSYGAGTDTQYF
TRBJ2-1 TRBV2 CASTKLAGYNEQFF
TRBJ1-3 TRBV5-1 CASRLSPVEGNTIYF
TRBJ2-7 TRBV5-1 CASSLWTGGTYEQYF
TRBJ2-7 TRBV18 CASSLNRDSYEQYF
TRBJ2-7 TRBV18 CASTDSSYEQYF
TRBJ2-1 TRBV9 CASSVSGGNNEQFF
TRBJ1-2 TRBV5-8 CASRAAAFSYGYTF
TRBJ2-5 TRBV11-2 CASSYTAGDGETQYF
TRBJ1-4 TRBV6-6 CASSPDNEKLFF
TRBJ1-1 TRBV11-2 CASSLVPTGMNTEAFF
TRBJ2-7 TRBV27 CASSFDPGTYEQYF
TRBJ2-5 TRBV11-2 CASSPLAGGRETQYF
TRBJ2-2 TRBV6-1 CASSENTGELFF
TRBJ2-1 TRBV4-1 CASSQAPTGRSSYNEQFF
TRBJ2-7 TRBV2 CASAQDRRVSEQYF
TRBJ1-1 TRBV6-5 CASSYSSPKGEAFF
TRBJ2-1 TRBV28 CASSIAQVYWEQFF
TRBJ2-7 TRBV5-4 CASSLVGGGEQYF
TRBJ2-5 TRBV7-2 CASSRLAGGPQETQYF
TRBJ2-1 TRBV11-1 CASSSPDGRLSSYNEQFF
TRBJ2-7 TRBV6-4 CASRAFEVQGASTYEQYF
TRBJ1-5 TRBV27 CASSFDRNNQPQHF
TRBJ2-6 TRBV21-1 CASSNTWTRSGANVLTF
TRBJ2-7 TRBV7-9 CASSSPPGLAGGRSEQYF
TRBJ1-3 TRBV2 CASSRTGRNTIYF
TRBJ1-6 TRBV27 CASRPPTGTGKNSPLHF
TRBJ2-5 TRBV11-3 CASSLEVGETQYF
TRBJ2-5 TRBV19 CASSPAEVQETQYF
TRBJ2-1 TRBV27 CASSLSAGTGGRNEQFF
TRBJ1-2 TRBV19 CASSIQGQGPYGYTF
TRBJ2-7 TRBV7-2 CASSSSGRASYEQYF
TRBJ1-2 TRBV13 CASSFGFPNYGYTF
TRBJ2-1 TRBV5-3 CARSSCRQTPRRYNEQFF
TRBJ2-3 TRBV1 CTSSQGAISSTDTQYF
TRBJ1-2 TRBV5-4 CASPSLPGKTYGYTF
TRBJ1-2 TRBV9 CASSEGTGGKSGYTF
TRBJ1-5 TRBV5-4 CASSWELSQPQHF
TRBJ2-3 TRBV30 CAWKRGQGDTQYF
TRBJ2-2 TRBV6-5 CASSYGTGPSRELFF
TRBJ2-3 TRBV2 CASNLGSTDTQYF
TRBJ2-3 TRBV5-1 CASSLDGGPPDTQYF